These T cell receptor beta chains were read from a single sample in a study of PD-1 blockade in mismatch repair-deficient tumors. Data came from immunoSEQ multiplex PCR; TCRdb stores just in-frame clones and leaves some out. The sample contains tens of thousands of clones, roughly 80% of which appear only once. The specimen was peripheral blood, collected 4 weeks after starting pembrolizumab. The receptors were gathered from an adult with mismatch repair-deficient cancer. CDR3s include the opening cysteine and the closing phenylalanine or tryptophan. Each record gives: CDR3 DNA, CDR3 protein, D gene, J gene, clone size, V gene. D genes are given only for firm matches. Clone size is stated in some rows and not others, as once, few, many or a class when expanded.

DNA: TGTGCCAGCAGCCCCGACAGGGTCCTAACGACTAGCGGGAGTGGCGATGAGCAGTTCTTC
CDR3: CASSPDRVLTTSGSGDEQFF
D: TRBD2
J: TRBJ2-1
size: few
V: TRBV7-8

DNA: TGTGCCAGCAGCGCAGACAGGGAGGGCACTGAAGCTTTCTTT
CDR3: CASSADREGTEAFF
D: TRBD1
J: TRBJ1-1
size: .
V: TRBV28

DNA: TGCGCCAGCAGCCAAGGATTCGCAGGTCGACGGGCCAACGTCCTGACTTTC
CDR3: CASSQGFAGRRANVLTF
D: .
J: TRBJ2-6
size: .
V: TRBV4-1

DNA: TGCGCCAGCAGCCAAGATCCCTACAATGAGCAGTTCTTC
CDR3: CASSQDPYNEQFF
D: .
J: TRBJ2-1
size: .
V: TRBV4-1

DNA: TGTGCCAGCAGCCAGGGACAGGGCCACATTCAGTACTTC
CDR3: CASSQGQGHIQYF
D: TRBD1
J: TRBJ2-4
size: .
V: TRBV16

DNA: TGTGCCAGCAGCCAAGGAACTAGCGGGAGAGGGACCCAGTACTTC
CDR3: CASSQGTSGRGTQYF
D: TRBD2
J: TRBJ2-5
size: .
V: TRBV7-2

DNA: TGTGCCACCAGCAGAGATAACGGGCGGGATCGGTACTTC
CDR3: CATSRDNGRDRYF
D: .
J: TRBJ2-7
size: .
V: TRBV15

DNA: TGTGCCAGCAGCCTATACCAGGGACAACTTGCAAACACCATATATTTT
CDR3: CASSLYQGQLANTIYF
D: .
J: TRBJ1-3
size: .
V: TRBV11-2

DNA: TGTGCCACCAGCAGAGATGGGGACTACTCCTACAATGAGCAGTTCTTC
CDR3: CATSRDGDYSYNEQFF
D: TRBD2
J: TRBJ2-1
size: .
V: TRBV15

DNA: TGTGCCAGCAGCTTGGAAATGCGGCGGGAGACCCAGTACTTC
CDR3: CASSLEMRRETQYF
D: .
J: TRBJ2-5
size: .
V: TRBV5-4

DNA: TGTGCCAGTAGCCTTCCCGGGACAGGGGGTAGAAGTGGGAATCAGCCCCAGCATTTT
CDR3: CASSLPGTGGRSGNQPQHF
D: TRBD1
J: TRBJ1-5
size: .
V: TRBV19

DNA: TGCGCCAGCAGCCAAGATGGGGATGACTATGGCTACACCTTC
CDR3: CASSQDGDDYGYTF
D: .
J: TRBJ1-2
size: .
V: TRBV4-3

DNA: TGCAGCGTTGATAACAGGGGGACCACCGGGGAGCTGTTTTTT
CDR3: CSVDNRGTTGELFF
D: TRBD1
J: TRBJ2-2
size: .
V: TRBV29-1

DNA: TGCAGCGGTATCCTAAGCTCTGGAAACACCATATATTTT
CDR3: CSGILSSGNTIYF
D: .
J: TRBJ1-3
size: .
V: TRBV29-1

DNA: TGTGCCAGCAGCGCCCTAGTAGGGGCTACCAATGAGCAGTTCTTC
CDR3: CASSALVGATNEQFF
D: .
J: TRBJ2-1
size: .
V: TRBV9

DNA: TGTGCCAGCTCACCCGCCGGGACGGGAAACTATGGCTACACCTTC
CDR3: CASSPAGTGNYGYTF
D: .
J: TRBJ1-2
size: .
V: TRBV18

DNA: TGTGCCACCAGCAGAGAAGATACGGGAGCCCCCTCCTACGAGCAGTACTTC
CDR3: CATSREDTGAPSYEQYF
D: .
J: TRBJ2-7
size: few
V: TRBV15

DNA: TGTGCCAGCCAACGCGGAGGATACCGTCAAGAGACCCAGTACTTC
CDR3: CASQRGGYRQETQYF
D: .
J: TRBJ2-5
size: .
V: TRBV5-8

DNA: TGCAGTGCTACAGGGAGTGGAGGCTACACCTTC
CDR3: CSATGSGGYTF
D: .
J: TRBJ1-2
size: .
V: TRBV20-1

DNA: TGCGCCAGCAGCCAAGCCCTAGCGGGAGGATCGAACACAGATACGCAGTATTTT
CDR3: CASSQALAGGSNTDTQYF
D: TRBD2
J: TRBJ2-3
size: .
V: TRBV4-3

DNA: TGCAGCGTTGAACGGCGGATGAACACTGAAGCTTTCTTT
CDR3: CSVERRMNTEAFF
D: .
J: TRBJ1-1
size: few
V: TRBV29-1

DNA: TGCGCCAGCAGCTTGATACCCGACCAGGACACCATATATTTT
CDR3: CASSLIPDQDTIYF
D: .
J: TRBJ1-3
size: .
V: TRBV5-1

DNA: TGTGCCAGCACCATACTAGCGGGAGTCATCCCGTTCTTC
CDR3: CASTILAGVIPFF
D: TRBD2
J: TRBJ2-1
size: .
V: TRBV6-4

DNA: TGTGCCAGCAGCTCCACGGGGCCAGATACGCAGTATTTT
CDR3: CASSSTGPDTQYF
D: .
J: TRBJ2-3
size: .
V: TRBV11-2

DNA: TGTGCCAGCAGCTTAGATCCGGGACCCTACGAGCAGTACTTC
CDR3: CASSLDPGPYEQYF
D: .
J: TRBJ2-7
size: .
V: TRBV7-2

DNA: TGTGCCTGGAGTAAAGGGGACAGAGACAATGAAAAACTGTTTTTT
CDR3: CAWSKGDRDNEKLFF
D: TRBD1
J: TRBJ1-4
size: .
V: TRBV30

DNA: TGTGCCAGCATTCCTCGGCGCTCTGGAAACACCATATATTTT
CDR3: CASIPRRSGNTIYF
D: .
J: TRBJ1-3
size: .
V: TRBV7-2

DNA: TGTGCCAGCAGCGACACGGGGGGCGGGAGCTCCTACGAGCAGTACTTC
CDR3: CASSDTGGGSSYEQYF
D: .
J: TRBJ2-7
size: .
V: TRBV11-2

DNA: TGTGCCAGTAGTGGGGCTGGGTGGGGCGAGCAGTACTTC
CDR3: CASSGAGWGEQYF
D: .
J: TRBJ2-7
size: few
V: TRBV19

DNA: TGTGCCAGCAGCCCCTCCAAAAGCTCCTACAATGAGCAGTTCTTC
CDR3: CASSPSKSSYNEQFF
D: .
J: TRBJ2-1
size: .
V: TRBV7-3

DNA: TGTGCTAGTGGTTTGCCAGGGAACCGCTACGAGCAGTACTTC
CDR3: CASGLPGNRYEQYF
D: .
J: TRBJ2-7
size: once
V: TRBV12-5

DNA: TGCGCCAGCAGTGATCACGGGAGGCTCTCTGGGGCCAACGTCCTGACTTTC
CDR3: CASSDHGRLSGANVLTF
D: TRBD2
J: TRBJ2-6
size: .
V: TRBV10-1

DNA: TGTGCCAGCAGCTTAGCGACAGGGAAAGCTTTCTTT
CDR3: CASSLATGKAFF
D: TRBD1
J: TRBJ1-1
size: .
V: TRBV7-8

DNA: TGTGCCAGCAGCTCCGTTGGACTGCGCTACGAGCAGTACTTC
CDR3: CASSSVGLRYEQYF
D: .
J: TRBJ2-7
size: few
V: TRBV7-2

DNA: TGTGCCAGCGGGCAGGCGAACACCGGGGAGCTGTTTTTT
CDR3: CASGQANTGELFF
D: .
J: TRBJ2-2
size: .
V: TRBV2

DNA: TGTGCCAGCAGACCCCGACTGGAAGGGAAAAACATTCAGTACTTC
CDR3: CASRPRLEGKNIQYF
D: .
J: TRBJ2-4
size: .
V: TRBV5-8

DNA: TGTGCCAGCAGCTTAGGGGGGCTGGGAGAGCAGTACTTC
CDR3: CASSLGGLGEQYF
D: .
J: TRBJ2-7
size: .
V: TRBV7-9

DNA: TGTGCCTGGGTTAGAGGGGTCAGGGATGGCTACACCTTC
CDR3: CAWVRGVRDGYTF
D: .
J: TRBJ1-2
size: .
V: TRBV30